The 23 T cell receptor beta chains given below trace back to one sample, sequenced in a study of T cells in Graves' hyperthyroidism and ophthalmopathy. TCR beta CDR3 regions were amplified from RNA transcripts. The TCR CDR3 was amplified in a first-round RT-PCR using the HTBI primer set. TCRdb reprocessed the multiplex PCR reads with MiXCR, giving one entry per CDR3 protein. The table includes a few hundred thousand distinct CDR3 sequences, approximately 25% detected once. Sequencing input: blood. The receptors here all came from a man aged 50-60 years with Graves' hyperthyroidism.

The rearrangement links TRBV20-1 to TRBJ2-5; D is perhaps TRBD1 (6 bases). This CDR3 region has 16 residues. Between the trimmed V and J ends, which lost 3 bases and 1 base, there was a span of 18 bases. Germline CDR1 reads DFQATT; CDR2 reads SNEGSKA (reference sequence). The CDR3 DNA reads as TGCAGTGCTAGCCTTGTGGCTCGGACAGCCCAAGAGACCCAGTACTTC. Amino acids: CSASLVARTAQETQYF.

The rearrangement joins TRBV7-9 to TRBJ2-5; TRBD1 matches at 9 bases. V dropped 4 bases and J dropped 5; count of bases not matched to a gene: 8. Germline CDR1 and CDR2: SEHNR and FQNEAQ (reference sequence). There are 15 residues in the CDR3. CDR3 nucleotides: TGTGCCAGCAGCTCCAGAAACAGGGGGCGGGAGACCCAGTACTTC. Translation: CASSSRNRGRETQYF.

At least ten counts were recorded for this clonotype. This rearrangement joins TRBV18 to TRBJ2-5; weak D call: TRBD2 (6 bases). The DNA end favors TRBJ2-3, so the J call may be wrong. The germline V gene has CDR1 KGHSH and CDR2 LQKENI. The length of the CDR3 is 14 residues. CDR3 amino acids: CASSPGQGGETQYF. The CDR3, as DNA: TGTGCCAGCTCACCAGGGCAGGGAGGAGAGACGCAGTATTTT.

This clonotype has a count of ten or more. The V call is TRBV20-1, the J call TRBJ1-1; D gene unclear. V was shortened by 6 bases and J by 1 base, with 9 bases between the two germline ends. This CDR3 has 12 amino acids. Germline lookup yields CDR1 DFQATT and CDR2 SNEGSKA (reference sequence). The CDR3 region has the DNA TGCAGTGCAGTCGGGCCGAACACTGAAGCTTTCTTT. The encoded protein is CSAVGPNTEAFF.

This clonotype was observed at least ten times. V gene TRBV11-1 combines with J gene TRBJ2-1; TRBD2 might be the D (6 bases). The CDR3 contains 15 residues. V dropped 5 bases and J dropped 3 bases, with 14 bases sitting between them. The germline V gene has CDR1 SGHAT and CDR2 FQDESV (reference sequence). CDR3 loop: CASSQRTNFYNEQFF. CDR3 DNA sequence: TGTGCCAGCAGCCAACGGACTAACTTCTACAATGAGCAGTTCTTC.

The rearrangement joins TRBV30 to TRBJ2-1; no clear D. Germline V gene lookup returns CDR1 GTSNPN and CDR2 SVGIG (reference sequence). Trimming stripped 0 bases from V and 1 base from J, with 7 bases between. CDR3 length: 14 amino acids. CDR3 amino acids: CAWSVFGSYNEQFF. CDR3 bases: TGTGCCTGGAGTGTTTTCGGATCCTACAATGAGCAGTTCTTC.

V and J are TRBV3-1 and TRBJ2-1; D may match TRBD1 or TRBD2 (6 bases each). Germline V gene data show CDR1 as LGHDT and CDR2 as YNNKEL (reference sequence). Trimming shortened V by 5 bases and J by 4 bases, and 18 bases separated the two germline ends. The CDR3 consists of 16 residues. Here the CDR3 DNA reads TGTGCCAGCAGCTCCGGGGGCCGGGATTTATACAATGAGCAGTTCTTC. Protein product: CASSSGGRDLYNEQFF.

Remarks on this clonotype: One base away lies a much larger clone, so this may be a sequencing read error. The gene calls are TRBV7-2 and TRBJ2-7; weak D call: TRBD1 (7 bases). Germline-derived CDR1 and CDR2 are SGHTA and FQGNSA. This CDR3 region has 14 residues. Trimming shortened V by 5 bases and J by 0 bases, and 11 bases separated the two germline ends. The CDR3 DNA sequence: TGTGCCAGCAGCGCGGGACAGCTCTCCTACGAGCAGTACTTC. This translates into CASSAGQLSYEQYF.

This clonotype was detected only a few times. This chain's CDR3 is CASSFPPEAFF. CDR3 in DNA: TGTGCCAGCAGTTTCCCCCCCGAAGCTTTCTTT. The chain joins TRBV28 to TRBJ1-1; no clear D gene. Trimming removed 3 bases at V and 8 bases at J, with 7 bases between. CDR3 length: 11 residues. CDR1 and CDR2 (germline): MDHEN, SYDVKM. The whole variable domain, remainder taken from reference TRBV28 and TRBJ1-1, is DVKVTQSSRYLVKRTGEKVFLECVQDMDHENMFWYRQDPGLGLRLIYFSYDVKMKEKGDIPEGYSVSREKKERFSLILESASTNQTSMYLCASSFPPEAFFGQGTRLTVV.

This clonotype was observed at least ten times. V gene TRBV3-1 combines with J gene TRBJ1-2; D may be TRBD1 (6 bases). The CDR3 runs to 13 residues. Germline V gene sequence: CDR1 LGHDT, CDR2 YNNKEL (reference sequence). V lost 9 bases, J lost 2 bases, and 13 bases lay in between. The chain's CDR3 is CASTPGTNYGYTF. CDR3 in DNA: TGTGCCAGTACACCCGGGACAAACTATGGCTACACCTTC.

This clonotype has ten or more counts. V gene TRBV7-6 combines with J gene TRBJ2-7; D uncertain. The CDR3 contains 14 residues. Per germline, CDR1 SGHVS and CDR2 FNYEAQ. V was cut by 1 base and J by 0 bases, with 7 bases left in between. The CDR3 reads CASSLVTDSYEQYF. The CDR3 DNA sequence: TGTGCCAGCAGCTTAGTGACGGACTCCTACGAGCAGTACTTC.

This clonotype has at least ten counts. The chain carries TRBV28 and TRBJ1-1; D is ambiguous. The CDR3 spans 13 residues. Germline V CDR1 and CDR2: MDHEN, SYDVKM. The V gene lost 4 bases and the J gene lost 4 bases, with 10 bases spanning the gap. CDR3: CASSSSLSTEAFF. CDR3 in DNA: TGTGCCAGCAGTTCGAGCCTTTCCACTGAAGCTTTCTTT.

The gene calls are TRBV7-9 and TRBJ2-3; 16 bases are a match to TRBD2. Trimming removed 6 bases from V and 5 bases from J; junction bases left unmatched: 11. CDR1 is SEHNR, CDR2 FQNEAQ, per germline (reference sequence). The CDR3 has 18 amino acids. The chain's CDR3 is CASSPGTSGRGRLDTQYF. CDR3 in DNA: TGTGCCAGCAGTCCCGGGACTAGCGGGAGGGGACGCTTAGATACGCAGTATTTT.

This clonotype was recorded at least ten times. The chain recombines TRBV12-5 with TRBJ2-3; D unclear. The germline V gene has CDR1 LGHNT and CDR2 FRNRAP. V lost 3 bases to trimming and J lost 4 bases, with 8 bases between them. The CDR3 is made up of 13 amino acids. The CDR3 sequence is CASGFSTADTQYF. The CDR3 DNA reads TGTGCTAGTGGTTTTAGCACGGCAGATACGCAGTATTTT.

About this clonotype: A much larger clone differs from this one at a single base, so this may be a read error. The chain has TRBV28 and TRBJ2-5; D is ambiguous. Germline values: CDR1 MDHEN, CDR2 SYDVKM. The CDR3 sequence is 14 residues long. The ends were cut back, 6 bases at V and 0 bases at J, with 11 bases in the middle. Here the CDR3 reads CASSPARNQETQYF. The CDR3 coding sequence is TGTGCCAGCAGCCCGGCGAGGAACCAAGAGACCCAGTACTTC.

The V call is TRBV7-2, the J call TRBJ2-1; 7 bases map to TRBD2. CDR1 is SGHTA and CDR2 is FQGNSA in the germline V gene. Losses at the gene ends were 5 bases for V and 4 bases for J; bases not matched to a gene: 8. This CDR3 has 15 amino acids. The CDR3 spells CASSRSSGKYNEQFF. DNA of the CDR3: TGTGCCAGCAGCCGTTCAAGCGGGAAATACAATGAGCAGTTCTTC.

The chain uses TRBV20-1 and TRBJ1-2; D unresolved. This CDR3 region has 11 residues. In germline, CDR1 is DFQATT, CDR2 SNEGSKA (reference sequence). Trimming shortened V by 3 bases and J by 3 bases, and 5 bases separated the two germline ends. CDR3 DNA sequence: TGCAGTGCTAGTGAGGACTATGGCTACACCTTC. As protein: CSASEDYGYTF.

The chain recombines TRBV6-1 with TRBJ2-3; no definite D call. Germline CDR1 MNHNS, CDR2 SASEGT. This CDR3 is 15 amino acids long. Trimming stripped 7 bases from V and 7 bases from J, with 21 bases between. CDR3 protein: CASTSRGSLANTQYF. The CDR3 nucleotides are TGTGCCAGCACCTCCCGCGGTAGCCTGGCGAATACGCAGTATTTT.

The rearrangement uses TRBV11-2 and TRBJ2-7; D may be TRBD2 (6 bases). Trimming removed 1 base from V and 2 bases from J, with 9 bases in between. The length of the CDR3 is 14 residues. CDR1 SGHAT and CDR2 FQNNGV come from the germline V gene. The CDR3 region is CASSLAEGTYEQYF. The CDR3 nucleotides read TGTGCCAGCAGCTTAGCGGAGGGGACCTACGAGCAGTACTTC.

The chain recombines TRBV29-1 with TRBJ2-1, with D perhaps TRBD2 (5 bases). Germline values: CDR1 SQVTM, CDR2 ANQGSEA. CDR3 length: 12 amino acids. V gave up 3 bases and J gave up 7 bases, with 10 bases separating them. Written as DNA, the CDR3 is TGCAGCGTTGATGGACTGGCTAATGAGCAGTTCTTC. This codes for CSVDGLANEQFF.

This clonotype was observed many times. The chain joins TRBV7-8 to TRBJ2-7; TRBD1 is a possible D gene (6 bases). Germline V gene sequence: CDR1 SGHVS, CDR2 FQNEAQ. This CDR3 contains 16 residues. The V and J ends lost 3 bases and 4 bases respectively, with 19 bases between them. In DNA, the CDR3 is TGTGCCAGCAGCTTCGGTCGGGACACGGAACCATACGAGCAGTACTTC. Its protein product is CASSFGRDTEPYEQYF.

This clonotype has only a few counts. The chain carries TRBV7-9 and TRBJ2-1; 8 nucleotides agree with TRBD2. The ends lost 1 base at V and 5 bases at J; junction bases unmatched: 4. This CDR3 has 15 residues. Germline V gene sequence: CDR1 SEHNR, CDR2 FQNEAQ (reference sequence). CDR3 in amino acids: CASSLGQREHNEQFF. The CDR3 DNA sequence: TGTGCCAGCAGCTTAGGCCAGCGGGAGCACAATGAGCAGTTCTTC.

This clonotype was observed a few times. In DNA form, the CDR3 reads TGTGCCAGCAGCCAACGGCAGGGAAATGGCTACACCTTC. Protein sequence: CASSQRQGNGYTF. The gene calls are TRBV4-2 and TRBJ1-2, with D perhaps matching TRBD1 (5 bases). Germline loops: CDR1 LGHNA, CDR2 YNFKEQ. The V gene lost 2 bases and the J gene lost 6 bases, with 10 bases spanning the gap. The CDR3 loop spans 13 amino acids.